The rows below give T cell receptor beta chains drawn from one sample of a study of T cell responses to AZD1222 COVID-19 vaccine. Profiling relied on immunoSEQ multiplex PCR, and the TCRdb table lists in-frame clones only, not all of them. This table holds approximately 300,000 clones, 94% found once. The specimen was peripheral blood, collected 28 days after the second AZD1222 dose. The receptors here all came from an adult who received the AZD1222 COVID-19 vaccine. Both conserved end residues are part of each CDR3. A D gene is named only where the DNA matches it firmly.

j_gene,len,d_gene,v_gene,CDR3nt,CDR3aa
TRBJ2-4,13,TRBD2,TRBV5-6,TGTGCCAGCGGAACTAGCGGGACGTACATTCAGTACTTC,CASGTSGTYIQYF
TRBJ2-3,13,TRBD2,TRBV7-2,TGTGCCAGCAGCCGGGGGGGACCAGATACGCAGTATTTT,CASSRGGPDTQYF
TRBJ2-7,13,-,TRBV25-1,TGTGCCAGCAGTGAGCCGGGGATCTACGAGCAGTACTTC,CASSEPGIYEQYF
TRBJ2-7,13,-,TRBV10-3,TGTGCCATCAGTGATGCACCTACCTACGAGCAGTACTTC,CAISDAPTYEQYF
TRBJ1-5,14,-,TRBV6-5,TGTGCCACCTTCAAAACCGACAGCAATCAGCCCCAGCATTTT,CATFKTDSNQPQHF
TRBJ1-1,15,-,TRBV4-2,TGTGCCAGCAGCCAAGATGCGGAGGGCGGGCGAAAGGCTTTCTTT,CASSQDAEGGRKAFF
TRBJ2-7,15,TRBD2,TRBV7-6,TGTGCCAGCAGCTTAGGCGGGAGGGCCCTCTACGAGCAGTACTTC,CASSLGGRALYEQYF
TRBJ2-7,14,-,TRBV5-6,TGTGCCAGCAGCTTGGAACTACATTCCTACGAGCAGTACTTC,CASSLELHSYEQYF
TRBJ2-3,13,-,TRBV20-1,TGCAGTGCTAGTGGGGTCGGCACAGATACGCAGTATTTT,CSASGVGTDTQYF
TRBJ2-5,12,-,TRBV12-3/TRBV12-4,TGTGCCACCAGGGGGAGGGGGGAGACCCAGTACTTC,CATRGRGETQYF
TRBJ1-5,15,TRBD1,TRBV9,TGTGCCAGCAGCGTAGGAGGACAGGGGTATCAGCCCCAGCATTTT,CASSVGGQGYQPQHF
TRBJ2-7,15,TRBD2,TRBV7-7,TGTGCCAGCAGCTTAGAGGGTGCGGGCGGGGGAGAGCAGTACTTC,CASSLEGAGGGEQYF
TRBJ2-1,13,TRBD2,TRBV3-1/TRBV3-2,TGTGCCAGCAGCCAAGAGGGAGCGGGGGTGCAGTTCTTC,CASSQEGAGVQFF
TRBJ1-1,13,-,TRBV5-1,TGCGCCAGCAGCCACAGGGACAACACTGAAGCTTTCTTT,CASSHRDNTEAFF
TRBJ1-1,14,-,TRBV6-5,TGTGCCAGCAGTTACTCGGAAGGGAACACTGAAGCTTTCTTT,CASSYSEGNTEAFF
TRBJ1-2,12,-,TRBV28,TGTGCCAGCAGTTTTGGGGCCCGAGGCTACACCTTC,CASSFGARGYTF
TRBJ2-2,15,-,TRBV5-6,TGTGCCAGCAGCTTGTTCGGCCGGAACACCGGGGAGCTGTTTTTT,CASSLFGRNTGELFF
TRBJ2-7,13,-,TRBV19,TGTGCCAGTAGTATGGGCACATCAAACGAGCAGTACTTC,CASSMGTSNEQYF
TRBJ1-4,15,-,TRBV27,TGTGCCAGCAGTGGTCTTCGGGGGACTAATGAAAAACTGTTTTTT,CASSGLRGTNEKLFF
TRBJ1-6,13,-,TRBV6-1,TGTGCCAGCAGTGAATCAGGGTTTTCACCCCTCCACTTT,CASSESGFSPLHF